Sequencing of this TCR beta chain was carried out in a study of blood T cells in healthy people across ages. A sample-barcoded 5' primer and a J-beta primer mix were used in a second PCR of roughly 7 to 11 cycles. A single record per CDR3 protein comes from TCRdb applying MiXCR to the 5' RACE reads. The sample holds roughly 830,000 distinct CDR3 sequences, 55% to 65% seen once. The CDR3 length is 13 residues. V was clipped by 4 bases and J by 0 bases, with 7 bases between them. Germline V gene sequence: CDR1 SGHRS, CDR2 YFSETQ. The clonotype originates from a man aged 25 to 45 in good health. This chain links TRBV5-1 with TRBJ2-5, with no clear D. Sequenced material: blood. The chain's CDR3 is CASSTENQETQYF. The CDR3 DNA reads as TGCGCCAGCAGCACCGAGAACCAAGAGACCCAGTACTTC.